The 28 T cell receptor beta chains in this list originate from one sample, sequenced in a study of control samples from healthy donors and cancer patients. Sequencing was performed with immunoSEQ multiplex PCR; in TCRdb, only in-frame clones are kept and a portion is missing. The table lists 150,000 to 200,000 clones, 90% of them singletons. Material for sequencing was blood. These receptors came from a woman aged 45-65 years in good health.

The chain uses TRBV7-9 and TRBJ2-7; D assignment may be TRBD1 or TRBD2 (5 bases each). The CDR3 length is 16 residues. Between the trimmed V and J ends, which lost 7 bases and 3 bases, there was a span of 22 bases. The germline CDR1 and CDR2 sequences are SEHNR and FQNEAQ (reference sequence). CDR3 nucleotides: TGTGCCAGCACCCACGTCGATGGGGGTATTAACTACGAGCAGTACTTC. Translation gives CASTHVDGGINYEQYF. Full variable domain (rest looked up from reference TRBV7-9 and TRBJ2-7): DTGVSQNPRHKITKRGQNVTFRCDPISEHNRLYWYRQTLGQGPEFLTYFQNEAQLEKSRLLSDRFSAERPKGSFSTLEIQRTEQGDSAMYLCASTHVDGGINYEQYFGPGTRLTVT.

The rearrangement links TRBV19 to TRBJ1-1; D possibly corresponds to TRBD1 (5 bases). Germline-derived CDR1 and CDR2 are LNHDA and SQIVND (reference sequence). The ends were cut back, 4 bases at V and 2 bases at J, with 14 bases in the middle. The CDR3 has 15 residues. For the CDR3, the DNA is TGTGCCAGTAGTACCGCGGGACGGTTAAACACTGAAGCTTTCTTT. Translation: CASSTAGRLNTEAFF.

This clone was seen once. This rearrangement joins TRBV28 to TRBJ2-6; D is ambiguous. CDR1 and CDR2 (germline): MDHEN, SYDVKM. The V end lost 2 bases, the J end lost 0 bases, and 8 bases lay between the germline ends. CDR3 length: 16 amino acids. CDR3 DNA: TGTGCCAGCAGTTTAGCTTTCAGCTCTGGGGCCAACGTCCTGACTTTC. It codes for CASSLAFSSGANVLTF.

V gene TRBV7-2 combines with J gene TRBJ1-4; tentative D call: TRBD1 (6 bases). Trimming cost V 3 bases and J 0 bases, with 8 bases left between them. Germline CDR1 and CDR2: SGHTA and FQGNSA. This CDR3 is built from 15 residues. CDR3 sequence: CASSFSGATNEKLFF. Written as DNA, the CDR3 is TGTGCCAGCAGCTTTTCAGGGGCAACTAATGAAAAACTGTTTTTT.

The chain recombines TRBV7-2 with TRBJ1-5; D is unresolved. Germline values: CDR1 SGHTA, CDR2 FQGNSA. The CDR3 spans 15 residues. V lost 2 bases and J lost 1, with 9 bases in between. The DNA of the CDR3 is TGTGCCAGCAGCTTATCTATCGGGAGCAATCAGCCCCAGCATTTT. Translated, it gives CASSLSIGSNQPQHF.

The chain carries TRBV11-2 and TRBJ2-7; D unclear. This CDR3 is built from 13 residues. Germline V lookup: CDR1 SGHAT, CDR2 FQNNGV. V lost 1 base to trimming and J lost 3 bases, with 7 bases between them. CDR3 region: CASSLVAYYEQYF. CDR3 in DNA: TGTGCCAGCAGCTTAGTTGCCTACTACGAGCAGTACTTC.

The chain joins TRBV27 to TRBJ1-5; D is perhaps TRBD1 (5 bases). V lost 4 bases, J lost 4 bases, and 14 bases lay in between. CDR1 and CDR2 from the germline V gene are MNHEY and SMNVEV (reference sequence). The CDR3 contains 15 residues. In DNA form, the CDR3 reads TGTGCCAGCAGTTCCCAGGGTCAAGCAAATCAGCCCCAGCATTTT. It encodes CASSSQGQANQPQHF.

The chain employs TRBV24-1 and TRBJ2-1, with 8 bases identical to TRBD2. The ends lost 5 bases at V and 6 bases at J; junction bases unmatched: 11. Germline V gene lookup returns CDR1 KGHDR and CDR2 SFDVKD. The CDR3 extends over 16 amino acids. The CDR3 reads CATSARGTRGSNEQFF. DNA of the CDR3: TGTGCCACCAGTGCAAGGGGGACTAGAGGCTCCAATGAGCAGTTCTTC.

This chain links TRBV5-4 with TRBJ1-2, with 9 positions matching TRBD1. J lost 2 bases, V lost 4 bases, and 6 bases had no gene match. In germline, CDR1 is SGHNT, CDR2 YYREEE (reference sequence). The CDR3 has 15 amino acids. The CDR3: CASSAGQGPNYGYTF. CDR3 sequence (DNA): TGTGCCAGCAGCGCGGGACAGGGACCCAACTATGGCTACACCTTC. Complete variable domain (other parts from reference TRBV5-4 and TRBJ1-2): ETGVTQSPTHLIKTRGQQVTLRCSSQSGHNTVSWYQQALGQGPQFIFQYYREEENGRGNFPPRFSGLQFPNYSSELNVNALELDDSALYLCASSAGQGPNYGYTFGSGTRLTVV.

CDR3 protein: CSATEGTGELFF. The CDR3 coding sequence is TGCAGCGCAACCGAAGGCACCGGGGAGCTGTTTTTT. The chain has TRBV29-1 and TRBJ2-2; D remains unclear. CDR1 is SQVTM and CDR2 is ANQGSEA in the germline V gene. The CDR3 consists of 12 residues. Trimming stripped 7 bases from V and 4 bases from J, with 10 bases between.

This clone showed up just a few times. The V gene is TRBV7-9, the J gene TRBJ2-7; D not resolved. The CDR3 has 13 amino acids. The germline V gene has CDR1 SEHNR and CDR2 FQNEAQ (reference sequence). Trimming removed 2 bases from V and 0 bases from J, with 5 bases in between. The CDR3 sequence: CASSLQHSYEQYF. The CDR3 bases are TGTGCCAGCAGCTTACAGCACTCCTACGAGCAGTACTTC.

The table lists this clone with a count of one. J is TRBJ2-5 and V is TRBV19, with TRBD1 identical over 8 bases. This CDR3 has 14 residues. Per the germline V gene, CDR1 is LNHDA and CDR2 is SQIVND (reference sequence). Germline trimming cut 4 bases from V and 2 bases from J; bases unmatched to any gene: 3. CDR3 coding DNA: TGTGCCAGTAGTAACAACAGGGGGCAAGAGACCCAGTACTTC. Residues: CASSNNRGQETQYF.

The chain is built from TRBV12-3 or TRBV12-4 and TRBJ2-7; D uncertain. V gave up 2 bases and J gave up 6 bases, with 5 bases separating them. This CDR3 contains 11 residues. CDR3 DNA: TGTGCCAGCAGTTTAAGGGCCGAGCAGTACTTC. Translating gives CASSLRAEQYF.

V and J are TRBV9 and TRBJ1-1; 7 bases are shared with TRBD1. Trimming at V came to 2 bases and at J to 5 bases, leaving 15 bases not matched to a gene. CDR1 SGDLS and CDR2 YYNGEE come from the germline V gene. The CDR3 totals 17 residues. The CDR3 loop is CASSVTTGAPLGTEAFF. The CDR3 coding sequence is TGTGCCAGCAGCGTGACCACAGGGGCCCCATTAGGGACTGAAGCTTTCTTT.

DNA of the CDR3: TGTGCCAGCAGCTTAGCGTGGGGAGCGTACGAGCAGTACTTC. Residues: CASSLAWGAYEQYF. The chain joins TRBV7-9 to TRBJ2-7; D is perhaps TRBD2 (5 bases). The CDR3 extends over 14 amino acids. The germline V and J ends were trimmed by 0 bases and 4 bases, with 10 bases remaining between them. The germline V gene has CDR1 SEHNR and CDR2 FQNEAQ (reference sequence).

The table lists this clone with a count of one. The chain links TRBV10-3 to TRBJ2-3, with TRBD2 identical over 9 bases. V trimming: 5 bases; J trimming: 2 bases; junction bases outside the gene matches: 2. Germline V gives CDR1 ENHRY, CDR2 SYGVKD. The CDR3 length is 14 residues. The CDR3 region has the DNA TGTGCCATCAGTCTAGCGGGGAACACAGATACGCAGTATTTT. It codes for CAISLAGNTDTQYF.

The chain combines TRBV7-3 with TRBJ2-6; D possibly corresponds to TRBD2 (6 bases). The germline V and J ends were trimmed by 4 bases and 4 bases, with 14 bases remaining between them. The length of the CDR3 is 16 residues. CDR1 and CDR2 from the germline V gene are SGHTA and FQGTGA. In DNA, the CDR3 is TGTGCCAGCAGCTGGGACTCCCAACCAGGGGCCAACGTCCTGACTTTC. It translates to CASSWDSQPGANVLTF.

The chain is built from TRBV6-6 and TRBJ2-7, with 9 bases lining up with TRBD1. Germline V gene data show CDR1 as MNHNY and CDR2 as SVGAGI (reference sequence). This CDR3 spans 16 amino acids. The V segment lost 5 bases and the J segment 3 bases; nucleotides outside the gene matches: 11. CDR3 sequence (DNA): TGTGCCAGCAGTCCCTCCGCCGGGACAGGGTACTACGAGCAGTACTTC. Residues: CASSPSAGTGYYEQYF.

The chain joins TRBV14 to TRBJ1-6, with no clear D. From germline, CDR1 is SGHDN and CDR2 FVKESK. V was shortened by 4 bases and J by 0 bases, with 10 bases between the two germline ends. This CDR3 has 16 amino acids. The CDR3 bases are TGTGCCAGCAGCCCCGTACTGAGCTCCTATAATTCACCCCTCCACTTT. Its protein product is CASSPVLSSYNSPLHF.

The J gene is TRBJ2-7, the V gene TRBV29-1, with D tentatively TRBD2 (6 bases). With 7 bases removed from V and 9 bases from J, the gap between germline ends came to 19 bases. This CDR3 region has 12 residues. Per germline, CDR1 SQVTM and CDR2 ANQGSEA. The CDR3 DNA reads TGCAGCGCCAAACTCGGGGGAGGATGGCAGTACTTC. Residues: CSAKLGGGWQYF.

As DNA, the CDR3 is TGTGCCAGCTCACCCCGCGGACTAGCGGGGGATGAGCAGTTCTTC. Protein product: CASSPRGLAGDEQFF. The chain recombines TRBV18 with TRBJ2-1, with 13 bases lining up with TRBD2. Germline-derived CDR1 and CDR2 are KGHSH and LQKENI. The V and J ends lost 3 bases and 8 bases, in that order; junction bases with no gene match: 4. The CDR3 contains 15 residues.

This clone was counted a few times. The rearrangement joins TRBV28 to TRBJ1-2, with D perhaps TRBD1 (6 bases). Germline CDR1 is MDHEN and CDR2 is SYDVKM. This CDR3 spans 13 amino acids. Trimming took 10 bases from V and 2 from J, leaving 14 bases between them. CDR3 in DNA: TGTGCCACACGAATACAGGGCAACTATGGCTACACCTTC. This sequence encodes CATRIQGNYGYTF.

The V and J genes are TRBV5-6 and TRBJ1-6; no reliable D call. Trimming removed 0 bases from V and 8 bases from J, with 9 bases in between. Germline lookup yields CDR1 SGHDT and CDR2 YYEEEE. The length of the CDR3 is 14 residues. Here the CDR3 reads CASSLASKDSPLHF. Here the CDR3 DNA reads TGTGCCAGCAGCTTGGCCTCAAAAGATTCACCCCTCCACTTT.

This sequence joins TRBV30 and TRBJ1-2; D is undetermined. The germline gives CDR1 GTSNPN, CDR2 SVGIG (reference sequence). Trimming pared 3 bases from V and 2 bases from J, leaving 4 bases between. This CDR3 has 11 amino acids. The CDR3 sequence: CAWSANYGYTF. CDR3 bases: TGTGCCTGGAGCGCAAACTATGGCTACACCTTC. Based on the CDR3 plus reference TRBV30 and TRBJ1-2, the full variable domain is SQTIHQWPATLVQPVGSPLSLECTVEGTSNPNLYWYRQAAGRGLQLLFYSVGIGQISSEVPQNLSASRPQDRQFILSSKKLLLSDSGFYLCAWSANYGYTFGSGTRLTVV.

DNA of the CDR3: TGTGCCAGCAGCCCACGGACAGGGAACACTGAAGCTTTCTTT. Translating it yields CASSPRTGNTEAFF. This chain connects TRBV7-2 to TRBJ1-1; 7 bases agree with TRBD1. V lost 5 bases, J lost 1 base, and 4 bases stayed unmatched. Germline V gene lookup returns CDR1 SGHTA and CDR2 FQGNSA. The length of the CDR3 is 14 residues.

The chain recombines TRBV28 with TRBJ1-5, with a tentative D call TRBD1 (5 bases). The CDR3 extends over 13 amino acids. Between the trimmed V and J ends, which lost 2 bases and 8 bases, there was a span of 10 bases. CDR1 MDHEN and CDR2 SYDVKM come from the germline V gene. CDR3 nucleotides: TGTGCCAGCAGTTTACTGGGGGTAGAGCCCCAGCATTTT. This gives the protein CASSLLGVEPQHF. The full variable domain, in which reference TRBV28 and TRBJ1-5 provide the parts outside the CDR3, is DVKVTQSSRYLVKRTGEKVFLECVQDMDHENMFWYRQDPGLGLRLIYFSYDVKMKEKGDIPEGYSVSREKKERFSLILESASTNQTSMYLCASSLLGVEPQHFGDGTRLSIL.

The chain uses TRBV19 and TRBJ2-2; TRBD2 is a possible D gene (6 bases). Germline CDR1 is LNHDA and CDR2 is SQIVND (reference sequence). The CDR3 consists of 14 residues. With 4 bases removed from V and 5 bases from J, the gap between germline ends came to 11 bases. The CDR3: CASSTRLGTGELFF. CDR3 bases: TGTGCCAGTAGTACCAGACTAGGAACCGGGGAGCTGTTTTTT.

As regards this clone: Other DNA sequences in this sample translate to the same CDR3. V and J are TRBV6-5 and TRBJ2-7, with TRBD1 identical over 7 bases. Per the germline V gene, CDR1 is MNHEY and CDR2 is SVGAGI. Trimming cost V 2 bases and J 3 bases; bases outside gene matches: 1. The CDR3 is 13 amino acids. The CDR3 region is CASSYGDSYEQYF. DNA of the CDR3: TGTGCCAGCAGTTACGGGGACAGCTACGAGCAGTACTTC.